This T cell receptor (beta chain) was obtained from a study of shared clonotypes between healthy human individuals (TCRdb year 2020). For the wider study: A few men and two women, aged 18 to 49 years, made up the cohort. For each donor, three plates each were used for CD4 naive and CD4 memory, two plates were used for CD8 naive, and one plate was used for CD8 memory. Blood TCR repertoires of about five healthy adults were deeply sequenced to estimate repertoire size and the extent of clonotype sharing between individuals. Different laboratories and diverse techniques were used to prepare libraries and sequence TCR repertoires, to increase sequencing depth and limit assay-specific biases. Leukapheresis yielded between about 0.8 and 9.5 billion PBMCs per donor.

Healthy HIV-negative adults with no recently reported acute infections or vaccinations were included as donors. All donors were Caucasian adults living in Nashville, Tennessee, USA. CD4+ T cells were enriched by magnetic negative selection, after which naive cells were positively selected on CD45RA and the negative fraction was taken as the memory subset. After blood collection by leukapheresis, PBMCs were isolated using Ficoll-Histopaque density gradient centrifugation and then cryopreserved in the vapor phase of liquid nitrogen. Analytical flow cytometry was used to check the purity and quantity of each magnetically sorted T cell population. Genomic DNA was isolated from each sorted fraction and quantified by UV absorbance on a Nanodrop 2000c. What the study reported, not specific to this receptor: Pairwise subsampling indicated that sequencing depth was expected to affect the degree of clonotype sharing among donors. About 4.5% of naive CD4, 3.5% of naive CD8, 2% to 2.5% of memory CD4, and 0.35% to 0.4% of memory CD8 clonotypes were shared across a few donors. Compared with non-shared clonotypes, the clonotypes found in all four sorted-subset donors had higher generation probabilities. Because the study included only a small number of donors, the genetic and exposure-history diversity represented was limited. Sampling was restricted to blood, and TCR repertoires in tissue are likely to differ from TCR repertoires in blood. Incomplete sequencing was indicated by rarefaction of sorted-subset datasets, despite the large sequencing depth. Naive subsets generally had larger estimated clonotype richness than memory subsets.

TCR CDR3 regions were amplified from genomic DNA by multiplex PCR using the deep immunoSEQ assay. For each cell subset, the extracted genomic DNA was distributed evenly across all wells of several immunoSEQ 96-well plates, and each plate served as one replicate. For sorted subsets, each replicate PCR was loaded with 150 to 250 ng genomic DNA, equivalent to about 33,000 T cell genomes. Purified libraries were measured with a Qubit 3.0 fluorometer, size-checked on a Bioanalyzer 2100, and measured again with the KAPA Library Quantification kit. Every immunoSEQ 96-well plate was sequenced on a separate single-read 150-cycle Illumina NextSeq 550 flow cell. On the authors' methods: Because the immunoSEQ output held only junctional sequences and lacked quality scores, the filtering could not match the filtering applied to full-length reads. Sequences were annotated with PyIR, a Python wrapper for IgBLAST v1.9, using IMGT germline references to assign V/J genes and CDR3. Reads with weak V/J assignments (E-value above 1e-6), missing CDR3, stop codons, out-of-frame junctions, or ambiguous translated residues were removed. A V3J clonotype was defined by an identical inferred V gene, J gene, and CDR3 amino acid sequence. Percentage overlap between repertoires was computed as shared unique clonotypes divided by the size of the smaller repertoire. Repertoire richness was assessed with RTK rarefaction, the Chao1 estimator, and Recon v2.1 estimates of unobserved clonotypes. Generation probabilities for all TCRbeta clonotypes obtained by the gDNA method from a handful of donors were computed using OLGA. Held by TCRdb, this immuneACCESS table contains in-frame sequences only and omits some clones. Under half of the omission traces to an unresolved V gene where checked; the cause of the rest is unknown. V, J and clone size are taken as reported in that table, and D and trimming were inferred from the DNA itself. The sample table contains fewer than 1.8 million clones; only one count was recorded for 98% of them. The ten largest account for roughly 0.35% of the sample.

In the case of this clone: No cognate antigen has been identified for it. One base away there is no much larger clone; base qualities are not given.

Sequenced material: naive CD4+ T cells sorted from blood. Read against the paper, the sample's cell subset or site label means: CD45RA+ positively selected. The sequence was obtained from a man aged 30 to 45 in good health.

The CDR3 in this case is CASSLEGLGNTEAFF. The nucleotides are TGCGCCAGCAGCTTGGAAGGGTTGGGGAACACTGAAGCTTTCTTT. This chain is built from TRBV5-1 and TRBJ1-1; confidence is insufficient to name the D gene. Spanning cysteine to phenylalanine, the CDR3 consists of 15 amino acids. Here the CDR3 DNA is all that survives: 45 bases in frame from base 1. At the junction V is shortened by 0 bases and J by 1 base, with 10 bases in between. CDR1 and CDR2 are read off the germline V gene as SGHRS and YFSETQ.